The T cell receptor beta chain described here comes from a study of cytomegalovirus exposure and HLA in healthy donors. Overall study results and limits: According to the study, 160 or so TCR beta chains were cytomegalovirus-associated. A few chains tied to CMV proved CMV antigen-specific in vitro.

The germline V and J ends were trimmed by 4 bases and 1 base, with 11 bases remaining between them. Germline CDR1 SEHNR, CDR2 FQNEAQ (reference sequence). CDR3 length equals 15 residues. The count of this clone is one. The antigen remains undetermined. Repertoires were generated with immunoSEQ multiplex PCR, while TCRdb's copy carries only in-frame clones and drops some. The sample yields roughly 80,000 clones, about 92% seen once. Sequencing was carried out using PBMCs. The receptor was isolated from a man between 18 and 35 years old in good health and CMV-seronegative. This chain uses TRBV7-9 with TRBJ1-5, with D tentatively TRBD1 (5 bases). The CDR3 DNA reads TGTGCCAGCAGCTCCTCCTGGGGCAGCAATCAGCCCCAGCATTTT. Translation: CASSSSWGSNQPQHF.